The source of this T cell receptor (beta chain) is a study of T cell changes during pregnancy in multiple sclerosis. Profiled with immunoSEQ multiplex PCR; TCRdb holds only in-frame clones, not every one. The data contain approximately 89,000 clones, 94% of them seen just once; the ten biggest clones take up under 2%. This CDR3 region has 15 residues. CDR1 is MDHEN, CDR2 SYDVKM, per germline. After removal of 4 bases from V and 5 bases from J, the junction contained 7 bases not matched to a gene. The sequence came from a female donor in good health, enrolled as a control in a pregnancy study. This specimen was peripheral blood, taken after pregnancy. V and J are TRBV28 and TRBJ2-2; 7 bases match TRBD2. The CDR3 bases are TGTGCCAGCAGTTCCCCACCGGGAGGAACCGGGGAGCTGTTTTTT. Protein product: CASSSPPGGTGELFF.